This paragraph covers one T cell receptor (beta chain) sequence. The authors' processing: Amplification with reference gene primers provided the estimates of nucleated cell counts. TCRdb keeps only in-frame clones here, not all; method: immunoSEQ multiplex PCR. V and J calls and clone size come straight from that table; D and trimming were deduced from the DNA. The table lists approximately 20,000 clones, about 88% of them singletons, with 11% in the top ten. These data belong to a study of blood T cell repertoires in COVID-19. Study summary: Acute and convalescent COVID-19 specimens originated in the United States, Italy and Spain. The cDNA or gDNA used as material had been derived from T cells, B-cell-depleted T cells, or PBMCs.

Trimming stripped 3 bases from V and 0 bases from J, with 11 bases between. This CDR3 comprises 15 residues. Germline V gives CDR1 SGHRS, CDR2 YFSETQ. The sample consisted of peripheral blood. This sequence was found in a human donor in a cohort sampled during active COVID-19. V gene TRBV5-1 combines with J gene TRBJ2-3; no clear D. The CDR3 loop is CASSSKHSSTDTQYF. The CDR3 nucleotides are TGCGCCAGCAGCTCAAAACATTCTAGCACAGATACGCAGTATTTT. Looking up the rest from reference TRBV5-1 and TRBJ2-3 gives the full variable domain: KAGVTQTPRYLIKTRGQQVTLSCSPISGHRSVSWYQQTPGQGLQFLFEYFSETQRNKGNFPGRFSGRQFSNSRSEMNVSTLELGDSALYLCASSSKHSSTDTQYFGPGTRLTVL.